This T cell receptor (beta chain) is drawn from a study of beta chain features in type 1 diabetes. As for this clone: The antigen is unknown.

The trim removed 1 base at V and 4 bases at J, leaving 8 bases unmatched. This CDR3 has 15 residues. The germline gives CDR1 SGHRS, CDR2 YFSETQ. General observations from the study: Type 1 diabetes patients had TCRB CDR3s that were shorter (moderately but significantly so) in all four CD4+ subsets.

Of the isolated RNA, all was reverse transcribed, and so the sequenced material was expressed TCRB transcripts. There were approximately 3.5 million reads on average in the naive, central memory and regulatory T cell samples. Profiled with immunoSEQ multiplex PCR; TCRdb holds only in-frame clones, not every one. Among hundreds of thousands of clones listed, roughly 13% were seen once. The TCR originated in a man between 18 and 29 years old with type 1 diabetes. The chain is built from TRBV5-1 and TRBJ2-7; TRBD1 agrees at 7 bases. Sample: naive CD4+ T cells from blood. The CDR3 region has the DNA TGCGCCAGCAGCTTGAGGGGGACAGCCCCGTACGAGCAGTACTTC. Translation gives CASSLRGTAPYEQYF.